These 10 T cell receptor beta chains share one sample of origin, sequenced in a study of blood T cell repertoires in COVID-19. TCRdb's table, derived via immunoSEQ multiplex PCR, lists solely in-frame clones and lacks some. The table lists about 210,000 clones, about four fifths of them singletons. Sequenced material: peripheral blood. These receptors were collected from a man in his fifties with active or convalescent COVID-19.

In DNA form, the CDR3 reads TGTGCCAGCAGTTTTTCAGGGTGGAACACTGAAGCTTTCTTT. Translating it yields CASSFSGWNTEAFF. The V gene is TRBV27, the J gene TRBJ1-1, with a possible D match to TRBD1 (5 bases). Per germline, CDR1 MNHEY and CDR2 SMNVEV (reference sequence). Trimming shortened V by 3 bases and J by 1 base, and 9 bases separated the two germline ends. CDR3 length equals 14 residues.

The V call is TRBV23-1, the J call TRBJ2-3, with 9 bases aligning to TRBD2. TRBV23-1 is an ORF for which the function is uncertain. This CDR3 has 15 amino acids. Trimming cost V 10 bases and J 5 bases; bases outside gene matches: 13. CDR3 DNA: TGCGCCACCCGCTTTAGCGGGAGCGGGGGAGATACGCAGTATTTT. Its protein is CATRFSGSGGDTQYF.

The rearrangement uses TRBV7-9 and TRBJ1-2; D uncertain. The CDR3 is made up of 13 amino acids. Germline CDR1 and CDR2: SEHNR and FQNEAQ (reference sequence). V was trimmed by 1 base and J by 8 bases, leaving 11 bases between them. CDR3 DNA sequence: TGTGCCAGCAGCTTAGAAGCCGCTTTGGGCTACACCTTC. It encodes CASSLEAALGYTF.

V gene TRBV10-1 combines with J gene TRBJ1-1; D gene ambiguous. V lost 6 bases, J lost 4 bases, and 21 bases lay in between. The germline CDR1 and CDR2 sequences are WNHNN and SYGVQD (reference sequence). This CDR3 is built from 16 residues. Here the CDR3 reads CASSEGGLVAGTEAFF. The CDR3, as DNA: TGCGCCAGCAGCGAAGGAGGGTTAGTAGCAGGCACTGAAGCTTTCTTT.

The J gene is TRBJ2-1, the V gene TRBV12-3 or TRBV12-4; 7 positions agree with TRBD1. The CDR3 totals 13 residues. V lost 2 bases and J lost 9; bases outside the gene matches: 4. The CDR3 sequence: CASSLSSGGEQFF. For the CDR3, the DNA is TGTGCCAGCAGTTTAAGCTCAGGGGGTGAGCAGTTCTTC.

The V and J genes are TRBV6-1 and TRBJ2-1; perhaps TRBD1 as D (5 bases). Germline lookup yields CDR1 MNHNS and CDR2 SASEGT. This CDR3 has 15 amino acids. The V gene lost 0 bases and the J gene lost 10 bases, with 16 bases spanning the gap. This CDR3 is CASSEALGLLEEQFF. For the CDR3, the DNA is TGTGCCAGCAGTGAAGCGCTGGGGCTGCTAGAGGAGCAGTTCTTC.

V and J are TRBV30 and TRBJ1-1; TRBD1 agrees at 8 bases. The germline CDR1 and CDR2 sequences are GTSNPN and SVGIG (reference sequence). Trimming removed 5 bases from V and 10 bases from J; junction bases left unmatched: 12. CDR3 length equals 13 residues. The CDR3 protein is CAWVSQGARGAFF. For the CDR3, the DNA is TGTGCCTGGGTCAGCCAGGGGGCGCGAGGAGCTTTCTTT.

The chain links TRBV29-1 to TRBJ2-7; TRBD2 matches 13 bases. The CDR3 length is 17 residues. CDR1 SQVTM and CDR2 ANQGSEA come from the germline V gene. The ends lost 7 bases at V and 3 bases at J; junction bases unmatched: 15. The CDR3, as DNA: TGCAGCGCTAAGACGGGAACTAGCGGGAGGGCCGTCTACGAGCAGTACTTC. It translates to CSAKTGTSGRAVYEQYF.

The chain joins TRBV5-5 to TRBJ2-2, with D maybe TRBD1 (6 bases). Germline V gene lookup returns CDR1 SGHKS and CDR2 YYEKEE (reference sequence). The CDR3 is 15 residues long. Trimming shortened V by 4 bases and J by 2 bases, and 12 bases separated the two germline ends. The CDR3 DNA reads TGTGCCAGCAGCCCATGGACAGTCAACACCGGGGAGCTGTTTTTT. As protein: CASSPWTVNTGELFF.

The J gene is TRBJ2-1, the V gene TRBV30; 8 nucleotides align to TRBD2. The V gene's germline CDR1 is GTSNPN and CDR2 SVGIG (reference sequence). V trimming: 0 bases; J trimming: 3 bases; junction bases outside the gene matches: 7. CDR3 length: 16 amino acids. CDR3 DNA sequence: TGTGCCTGGAGTGTACCGGCTAGCGGGTTCTACAATGAGCAGTTCTTC. It encodes CAWSVPASGFYNEQFF.